Below are 23 T cell receptor beta chains sequenced from a single sample in a study of blood T cell repertoires in COVID-19. Profiling relied on immunoSEQ multiplex PCR, and the TCRdb table lists in-frame clones only, not all of them. The sample holds around 160,000 clones, roughly 80% seen once. Sequenced material: peripheral blood. The receptors come from a woman aged 40 to 50 with active or convalescent COVID-19.

This clone has only a few counts. The chain employs TRBV24-1 and TRBJ1-2; 8 nucleotides agree with TRBD1. CDR3 length: 15 amino acids. CDR1 and CDR2 (germline): KGHDR, SFDVKD. J gave up 0 bases and V 5 bases, and 4 bases lay outside the gene matches. The CDR3 region is CATSANRGTNYGYTF. In DNA, the CDR3 is TGTGCCACCAGTGCCAACAGGGGGACTAACTATGGCTACACCTTC.

The chain uses TRBV28 and TRBJ2-3, with 8 bases identical to TRBD2. CDR3 length equals 16 residues. Germline V gene data show CDR1 as MDHEN and CDR2 as SYDVKM. Trimming removed 6 bases from V and 5 bases from J; junction bases left unmatched: 13. CDR3 residues: CASSPGLAKPLDTQYF. CDR3 coding DNA: TGTGCCAGCAGCCCCGGACTAGCAAAACCATTAGATACGCAGTATTTT.

This chain joins TRBV3-1 (or the pseudogene TRBV3-2) and TRBJ1-5, with 9 positions matching TRBD1. Germline lookup yields CDR1 LGHDT and CDR2 YNNKEL (reference sequence). The CDR3 is 16 amino acids. J gave up 7 bases and V 4 bases, and 11 bases lay outside the gene matches. The chain's CDR3 is CASSPNSQTGGQPQHF. CDR3 nucleotides: TGTGCCAGCAGCCCTAACAGCCAGACAGGGGGGCAGCCCCAGCATTTT.

The CDR3 DNA is TGTGCCACCAGTGATTTGCAGGGTGTATCCACCTTC. Its translation is CATSDLQGVSTF. This chain connects TRBV24-1 to TRBJ1-2; the D gene is possibly TRBD1 (5 bases). The CDR3 is 12 residues long. V was cut by 0 bases and J by 13 bases, with 11 bases left in between. CDR1 KGHDR and CDR2 SFDVKD come from the germline V gene.

This chain joins TRBV5-6 and TRBJ2-7; no definite D call. CDR1 and CDR2 from the germline V gene are SGHDT and YYEEEE. This CDR3 comprises 13 residues. The V end lost 4 bases, the J end lost 6 bases, and 14 bases lay between the germline ends. The CDR3 nucleotides read TGTGCCAGCAGCGCAGTCCCGCTGTTCGAGCAGTACTTC. Its translation is CASSAVPLFEQYF.

The sample holds one count of this clone. This chain joins TRBV7-9 and TRBJ1-1; 9 bases fit TRBD1. This CDR3 spans 13 amino acids. J was trimmed by 4 bases and V by 4 bases; bases with no gene match: 1. The germline V gene encodes CDR1 SEHNR and CDR2 FQNEAQ (reference sequence). This CDR3 reads CASSSDRGTEAFF. The CDR3 nucleotides read TGTGCCAGCAGCTCGGACAGGGGCACTGAAGCTTTCTTT. Based on the CDR3 plus reference TRBV7-9 and TRBJ1-1, the full variable domain is DTGVSQNPRHKITKRGQNVTFRCDPISEHNRLYWYRQTLGQGPEFLTYFQNEAQLEKSRLLSDRFSAERPKGSFSTLEIQRTEQGDSAMYLCASSSDRGTEAFFGQGTRLTVV.

V usage is TRBV5-5 and J usage is TRBJ2-7; no definite D call. The germline V gene has CDR1 SGHKS and CDR2 YYEKEE (reference sequence). The CDR3 covers 14 residues. Trimming pared 0 bases from V and 0 bases from J, leaving 7 bases between. CDR3 DNA sequence: TGTGCCAGCAGCTTGGCAGATAACTCCTACGAGCAGTACTTC. Encoded protein: CASSLADNSYEQYF.

The chain uses TRBV27 and TRBJ1-1; D ambiguous. CDR3 length: 14 residues. V lost 2 bases and J lost 8, with 15 bases in between. From germline, CDR1 is MNHEY and CDR2 SMNVEV (reference sequence). CDR3 bases: TGTGCCAGCAGTTTAGTGCCAGAAAATCAAGAAGCTTTCTTT. Its protein is CASSLVPENQEAFF.

The chain couples TRBV5-5 to TRBJ2-5; TRBD2 agrees at 8 bases. In germline, CDR1 is SGHKS, CDR2 YYEKEE (reference sequence). This CDR3 region has 14 residues. Losses at the gene ends were 4 bases for V and 4 bases for J; bases not matched to a gene: 6. CDR3: CASSRAGGGETQYF. The CDR3 DNA reads TGTGCCAGCAGCCGGGCGGGGGGAGGAGAGACCCAGTACTTC.

This chain uses TRBV30 with TRBJ2-4, with TRBD2 as a possible D gene (6 bases). V was clipped by 4 bases and J by 1 base, with 11 bases between them. Germline CDR1 GTSNPN, CDR2 SVGIG (reference sequence). The CDR3 runs to 14 residues. CDR3 nucleotides: TGTGCCTGGATGGAGGGGATGGCCAAAAACATTCAGTACTTC. Encoded protein: CAWMEGMAKNIQYF.

The chain is built from TRBV27 and TRBJ2-7, with D possibly TRBD1 on 6 matching bases. Trimming took 10 bases from V and 1 from J, leaving 17 bases between them. The CDR3 is 14 amino acids. Per germline, CDR1 MNHEY and CDR2 SMNVEV (reference sequence). CDR3 bases: TGTGCCACCCAACTAACAGGGTTTTCCTACGAGCAGTACTTC. Amino acid sequence: CATQLTGFSYEQYF.

The chain has TRBV6-5 and TRBJ1-2; TRBD1 matches at 8 bases. This CDR3 region has 14 residues. The trim removed 6 bases at V and 5 bases at J, leaving 8 bases unmatched. Germline CDR1 and CDR2: MNHEY and SVGAGI. The CDR3 DNA reads as TGTGCCAGCAGAAACAGGGGGAAGGCTTATGGCTACACCTTC. Its protein product is CASRNRGKAYGYTF.

The sample holds a few counts of this clone. The V and J genes are TRBV10-2 and TRBJ2-2, with 10 bases matching TRBD2. V shed 8 bases, J shed 6 bases, and the junction held 12 bases outside the gene matches. The CDR3 is 16 amino acids. Per the germline V gene, CDR1 is WSHSY and CDR2 is SAAADI. Written as DNA, the CDR3 is TGCGCCAGCTCTTCAAGCGGGAGGGCCTCAGCCGGGGAGCTGTTTTTT. The encoded protein is CASSSSGRASAGELFF.

The genes are TRBV29-1 and TRBJ1-5, with no clear D. The germline V gene has CDR1 SQVTM and CDR2 ANQGSEA. V lost 5 bases to trimming and J lost 4 bases, with 12 bases between them. The CDR3 runs to 13 residues. The CDR3 coding sequence is TGCAGCGTTCGGGTAGATGGGAATCAGCCCCAGCATTTT. Its protein is CSVRVDGNQPQHF.

The DNA for the CDR3 is TGTGCCAGCTCACTGGGACAGCGCAACTATGGCTACACCTTC. Protein: CASSLGQRNYGYTF. The chain links TRBV18 to TRBJ1-2; 7 positions agree with TRBD1. Trimming removed 4 bases from V and 2 bases from J; junction bases left unmatched: 4. CDR3 size: 14 residues. Germline V lookup: CDR1 KGHSH, CDR2 LQKENI.

V gene TRBV30 combines with J gene TRBJ2-2; a weak D match, TRBD1 (6 bases). V lost 0 bases and J lost 10, with 15 bases in between. The length of the CDR3 is 14 residues. Germline assignment: CDR1 GTSNPN and CDR2 SVGIG (reference sequence). The CDR3 loop reads CAWSVGTPAAELFF. CDR3 nucleotide sequence: TGTGCCTGGAGTGTAGGGACACCCGCGGCGGAGCTGTTTTTT.

The CDR3 is CASSPTRGGGTGELFF. In DNA form, the CDR3 reads TGTGCCAGCAGTCCGACTCGCGGGGGTGGCACCGGGGAGCTGTTTTTT. The chain combines TRBV28 with TRBJ2-2; 7 bases align to TRBD2. CDR1 and CDR2 from the germline V gene are MDHEN and SYDVKM. J gave up 4 bases and V 5 bases, and 10 bases lay outside the gene matches. The CDR3 totals 16 residues. Together with reference TRBV28 and TRBJ2-2, the CDR3 gives the full variable domain: DVKVTQSSRYLVKRTGEKVFLECVQDMDHENMFWYRQDPGLGLRLIYFSYDVKMKEKGDIPEGYSVSREKKERFSLILESASTNQTSMYLCASSPTRGGGTGELFFGEGSRLTVL.

This clone has only one observation. The gene calls are TRBV10-3 and TRBJ1-5; possible D gene TRBD1, 5 bases. Germline values: CDR1 ENHRY, CDR2 SYGVKD. Deletions cut 1 base from V and 7 bases from J, with 8 bases between. CDR3 length: 13 amino acids. The DNA for the CDR3 is TGTGCCATCAGTGAGTGGGGACTACAGCCCCAGCATTTT. Amino acids: CAISEWGLQPQHF.

The chain combines TRBV7-9 with TRBJ1-2; TRBD1 is a possible D gene (6 bases). V shed 5 bases and J shed 4 bases, with 11 bases lying between them. The CDR3 has 13 residues. The germline V gene encodes CDR1 SEHNR and CDR2 FQNEAQ (reference sequence). CDR3: CASSHGQLYGYTF. The CDR3 nucleotides read TGTGCCAGCAGCCATGGACAGCTCTATGGCTACACCTTC.

V gene TRBV12-3 or TRBV12-4 combines with J gene TRBJ1-2; D is unresolved. Trimming shortened V by 3 bases and J by 1 base, and 6 bases separated the two germline ends. There are 13 residues in the CDR3. The CDR3 loop reads CASSFPNNYGYTF. In DNA form, the CDR3 reads TGTGCCAGCAGTTTCCCCAATAACTATGGCTACACCTTC.

The chain combines TRBV30 with TRBJ2-7; 8 bases are a match to TRBD2. After removal of 8 bases from V and 2 bases from J, the junction contained 5 bases not matched to a gene. This CDR3 has 12 residues. CDR1 is GTSNPN, CDR2 SVGIG, per germline (reference sequence). CDR3 residues: CAGGLGPYEQYF. The CDR3 DNA follows: TGTGCCGGGGGACTAGGTCCCTACGAGCAGTACTTC.

This clone was seen a handful of times. This sequence joins TRBV3-1 (or the pseudogene TRBV3-2) and TRBJ1-1, with no clear D. V dropped 1 base and J dropped 1 base, with 13 bases sitting between them. Germline V CDR1 and CDR2: LGHDT, YNNKEL (reference sequence). This CDR3 is built from 16 residues. The CDR3 nucleotides read TGTGCCAGCAGCCAAGTTCGTGGAGCCGCGAACACTGAAGCTTTCTTT. Its translation: CASSQVRGAANTEAFF.

The V gene is TRBV4-1, the J gene TRBJ2-1, with D possibly TRBD2 on 6 matching bases. The CDR3 is 16 amino acids. In germline, CDR1 is MGHRA, CDR2 YSYEKL. The V end lost 4 bases, the J end lost 0 bases, and 13 bases lay between the germline ends. The chain's CDR3 is CASSRAGLSSYNEQFF. CDR3 DNA: TGCGCCAGCAGCCGAGCGGGTCTGAGCTCCTACAATGAGCAGTTCTTC.